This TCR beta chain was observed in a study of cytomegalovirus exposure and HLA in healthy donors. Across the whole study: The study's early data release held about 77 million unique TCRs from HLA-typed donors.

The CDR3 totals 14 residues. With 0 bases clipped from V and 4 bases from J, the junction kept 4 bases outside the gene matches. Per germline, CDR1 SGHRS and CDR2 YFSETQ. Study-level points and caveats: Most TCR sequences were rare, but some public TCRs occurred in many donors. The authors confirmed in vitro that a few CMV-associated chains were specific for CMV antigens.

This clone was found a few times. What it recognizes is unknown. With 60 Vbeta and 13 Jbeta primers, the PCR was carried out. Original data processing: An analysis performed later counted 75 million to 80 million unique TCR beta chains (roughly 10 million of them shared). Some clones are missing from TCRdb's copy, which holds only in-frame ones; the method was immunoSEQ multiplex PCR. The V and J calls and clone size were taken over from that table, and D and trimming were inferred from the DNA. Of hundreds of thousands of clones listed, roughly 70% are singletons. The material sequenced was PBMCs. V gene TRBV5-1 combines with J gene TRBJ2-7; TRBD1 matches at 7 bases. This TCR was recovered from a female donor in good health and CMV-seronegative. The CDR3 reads CASSLGRGPYEQYF. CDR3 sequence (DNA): TGCGCCAGCAGCTTGGGAAGGGGGCCTTACGAGCAGTACTTC.